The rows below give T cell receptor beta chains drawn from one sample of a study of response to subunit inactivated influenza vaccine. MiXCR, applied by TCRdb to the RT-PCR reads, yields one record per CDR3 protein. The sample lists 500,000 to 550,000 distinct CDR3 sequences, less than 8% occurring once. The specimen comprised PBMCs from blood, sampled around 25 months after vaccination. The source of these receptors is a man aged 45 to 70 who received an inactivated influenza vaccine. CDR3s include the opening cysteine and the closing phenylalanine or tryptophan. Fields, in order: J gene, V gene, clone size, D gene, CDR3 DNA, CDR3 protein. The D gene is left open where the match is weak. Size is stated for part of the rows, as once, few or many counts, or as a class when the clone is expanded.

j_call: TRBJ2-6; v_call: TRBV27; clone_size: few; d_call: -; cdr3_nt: TGTGCCAGCGCCACGGCTTCCTCTGGGGCCAACGTCCTGACTTTC; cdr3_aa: CASATASSGANVLTF
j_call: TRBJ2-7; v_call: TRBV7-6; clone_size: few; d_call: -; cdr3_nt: TGTGCCAGCAGCTTACGGCCCGCAGGGTTTGGGTCCTACGAGCAGTACTTC; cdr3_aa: CASSLRPAGFGSYEQYF
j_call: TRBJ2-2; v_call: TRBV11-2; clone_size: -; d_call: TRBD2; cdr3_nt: TGTGCCAGCAGGAGACCGGGACTAGCTGGTGGGGAGCTGTTTTTT; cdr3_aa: CASRRPGLAGGELFF
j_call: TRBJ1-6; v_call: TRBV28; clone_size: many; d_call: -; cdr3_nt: TGTGCCAGCAGTTTTGAGTATAATTCACCCCTCCACTTT; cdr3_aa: CASSFEYNSPLHF
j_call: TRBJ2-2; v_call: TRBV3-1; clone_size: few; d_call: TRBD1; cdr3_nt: TGTGCCAGCAACCAGGGGGCGATCGGGGAGCTGTTTTTT; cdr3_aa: CASNQGAIGELFF
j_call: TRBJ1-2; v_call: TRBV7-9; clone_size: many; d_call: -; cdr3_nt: TGTGCCAGCAGCCAAACCGAATTCACAGGGAACTATGGCTACACCTTC; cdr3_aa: CASSQTEFTGNYGYTF
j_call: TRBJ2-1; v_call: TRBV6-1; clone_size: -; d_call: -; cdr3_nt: TGTGCCAGCACGGCACCTTCGGGAGCTACCTACAATGAGCAGTTCTTC; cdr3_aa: CASTAPSGATYNEQFF
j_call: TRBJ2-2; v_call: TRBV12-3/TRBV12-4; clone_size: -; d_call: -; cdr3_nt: TGTGCCAGCAGTTTCGGCAGGGGGGGGTTCGCGAACACCGGGGAGCTGTTTTTT; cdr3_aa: CASSFGRGGFANTGELFF
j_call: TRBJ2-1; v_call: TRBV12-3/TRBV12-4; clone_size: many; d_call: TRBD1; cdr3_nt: TGTGCCAGCAAACAGGGGTATGATGAGCAGTTCTTC; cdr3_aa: CASKQGYDEQFF
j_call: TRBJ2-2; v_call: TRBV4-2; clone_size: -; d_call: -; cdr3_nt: TGTGCCAGCAGCCAAGCCCCCGGACAGCAATCTATGGGGGAGCTGTTTTTT; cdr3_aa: CASSQAPGQQSMGELFF
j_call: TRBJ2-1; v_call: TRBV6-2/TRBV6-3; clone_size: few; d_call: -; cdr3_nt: TGTGCCAGCATCCGAGGGGGAGCTCACAATGAGCAGTTCTTC; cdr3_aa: CASIRGGAHNEQFF
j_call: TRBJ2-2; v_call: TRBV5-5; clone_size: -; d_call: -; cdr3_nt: TGTGCCAGCGGACTGGGGGTGTCGAACACCGGGGAGCTGTTTTTT; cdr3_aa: CASGLGVSNTGELFF
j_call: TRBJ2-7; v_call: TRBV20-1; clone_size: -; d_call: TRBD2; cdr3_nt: TGCAGTGCTAGCACCGCCGGGACTAGCGGGAGCTCCTACGAGCAGTACTTC; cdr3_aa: CSASTAGTSGSSYEQYF
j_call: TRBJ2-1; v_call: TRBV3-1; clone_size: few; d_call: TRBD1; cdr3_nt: TGTGCCAGCAGCCAAGACCCCGGGACAGGGATCTACAATGAGCAGTTCTTC; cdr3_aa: CASSQDPGTGIYNEQFF
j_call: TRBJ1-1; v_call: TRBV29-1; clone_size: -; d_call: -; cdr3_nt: TGCAGCGTGCTACCTGAAGCTTTCTTT; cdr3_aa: CSVLPEAFF
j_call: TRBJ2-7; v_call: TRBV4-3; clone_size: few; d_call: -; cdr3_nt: TGCGCCAGCAGCCACCACCGCGACAGCTACGAGCAGTACTTC; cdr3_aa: CASSHHRDSYEQYF
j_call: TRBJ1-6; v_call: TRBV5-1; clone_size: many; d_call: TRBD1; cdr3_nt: TGCGCCAGCAGCAGCTTCGCGGGACAGGGGGCCTATAATTCACCCCTCCACTTT; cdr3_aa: CASSSFAGQGAYNSPLHF
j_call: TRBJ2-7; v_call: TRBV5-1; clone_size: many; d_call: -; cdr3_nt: TGCGCCAGCAGCCACTCATCCTCTAGCTCCTACGAGCAGTACTTC; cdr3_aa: CASSHSSSSSYEQYF
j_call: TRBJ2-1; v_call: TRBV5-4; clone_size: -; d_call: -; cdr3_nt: TGTGCCAGCAGCTTGGAGGGTTGGGATGAGCAGTTCTTC; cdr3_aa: CASSLEGWDEQFF
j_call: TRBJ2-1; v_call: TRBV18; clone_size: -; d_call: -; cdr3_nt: TGTGCCAGCTCACCATTTTCTCCGGCTGAGCAGTTCTTC; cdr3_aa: CASSPFSPAEQFF
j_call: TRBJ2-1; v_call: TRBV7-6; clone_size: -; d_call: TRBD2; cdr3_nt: TGTGCCAGCAGCTTAAACCTAGCGGGAGGATACGTATACAATGAGCAGTTCTTC; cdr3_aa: CASSLNLAGGYVYNEQFF
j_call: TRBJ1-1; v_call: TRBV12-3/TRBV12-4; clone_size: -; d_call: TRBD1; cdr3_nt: TGTGCCAGCAGACCAGGGGGGACTCTTTTAAACACTGAAGCTTTCTTT; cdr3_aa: CASRPGGTLLNTEAFF
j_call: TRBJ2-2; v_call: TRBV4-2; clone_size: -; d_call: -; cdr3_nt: TGTGCCAGCAGCCAAGGGGCAGGGCGCACCGGGGAGCTGTTTTTT; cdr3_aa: CASSQGAGRTGELFF